Below, one TCR beta chain is given with its context. Its cognate antigen is unknown. Both 60 Vbeta primers and 13 Jbeta primers went into the PCR. In the study's own analysis: An analysis performed later counted around 80 million unique TCR beta chains (roughly 11 million of them shared). Some clones are missing from TCRdb's copy, which holds only in-frame ones; the method was immunoSEQ multiplex PCR. The DNA was the basis for D and trimming; V, J and clone size are from that table. The data hold a few hundred thousand clones, with approximately 80% observed a single time. These data originate in a study of cytomegalovirus exposure and HLA in healthy donors. Study context: A previous analysis identified approximately 110 million unique TCR beta sequences derived from around 200 million T cells. Study-wide results and limits: Clonal expansion was found to be greater in HLA-associated TCR beta chains than in equally common others in a later analysis.

Each of the donors was a healthy bone marrow donor. V shed 5 bases and J shed 0 bases, with 11 bases lying between them. The CDR3 spans 15 residues. The germline V gene encodes CDR1 MNHNY and CDR2 SVGAGI (reference sequence). The TCR sequence derives from a woman between 55 and 75 years old in good health and CMV-seropositive. Material for sequencing was PBMCs. The chain couples TRBV6-6 to TRBJ1-5; weak D call: TRBD1 (5 bases). The CDR3 coding sequence is TGTGCCAGCAGTGGGGGGGAGGTTAGCAATCAGCCCCAGCATTTT. Translation: CASSGGEVSNQPQHF.